This T cell receptor (beta chain) originates from a study of T cell responses to AZD1222 COVID-19 vaccine. Data came from immunoSEQ multiplex PCR; TCRdb stores just in-frame clones and leaves some out. The sample has tens of thousands of clones, roughly 91% seen once; the top ten hold less than 20%. CDR3 length equals 14 residues. Per germline, CDR1 MNHEY and CDR2 SVGAGI. The ends were cut back, 7 bases at V and 5 bases at J, with 12 bases in the middle. This chain links TRBV6-5 with TRBJ1-6, with a possible D match to TRBD1 (6 bases). The receptor's source is an adult who received the AZD1222 COVID-19 vaccine. Material: peripheral blood, obtained 28 days after the second AZD1222 dose. The CDR3 bases are TGTGCCAGCACCCGACAGGCCAATAATTCACCCCTCCACTTT. As protein: CASTRQANNSPLHF.